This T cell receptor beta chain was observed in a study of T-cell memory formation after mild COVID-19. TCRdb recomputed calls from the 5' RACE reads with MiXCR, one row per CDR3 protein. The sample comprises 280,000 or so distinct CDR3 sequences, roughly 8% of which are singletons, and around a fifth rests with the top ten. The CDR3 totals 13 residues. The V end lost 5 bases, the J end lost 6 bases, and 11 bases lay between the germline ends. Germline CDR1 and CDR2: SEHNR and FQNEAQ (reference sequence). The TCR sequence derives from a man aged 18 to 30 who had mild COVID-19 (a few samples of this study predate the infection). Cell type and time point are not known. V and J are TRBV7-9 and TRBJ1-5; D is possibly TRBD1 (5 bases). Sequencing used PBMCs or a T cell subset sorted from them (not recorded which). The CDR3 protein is CASSRGVTQPQHF. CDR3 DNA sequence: TGTGCCAGCAGCCGGGGGGTAACTCAGCCCCAGCATTTT. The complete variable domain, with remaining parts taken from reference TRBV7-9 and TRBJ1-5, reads DTGVSQNPRHKITKRGQNVTFRCDPISEHNRLYWYRQTLGQGPEFLTYFQNEAQLEKSRLLSDRFSAERPKGSFSTLEIQRTEQGDSAMYLCASSRGVTQPQHFGDGTRLSIL.